The rows below give T cell receptor beta chains drawn from one sample of a study of cytomegalovirus exposure and HLA in healthy donors. Method: immunoSEQ multiplex PCR; TCRdb's copy keeps in-frame clones and lacks some. The sample lists roughly 220,000 clones, 75% to 90% occurring once. Material for sequencing was PBMCs. The source of these receptors is a woman in her twenties or thirties in good health and CMV-seropositive. Both conserved end residues are part of each CDR3. A D gene is named only where the DNA matches it firmly. Clone size is given for some rows only: seen once, a few or many times, or a class if the clone is expanded.

TRBJ2-7	.	once	TRBV27	CASSFLLGREHGEQYF	TGTGCCAGCAGTTTTCTTCTGGGAAGGGAGCACGGCGAGCAGTACTTC
TRBJ2-7	.	.	TRBV30	CAYREGYEQYF	TGTGCCTACCGCGAGGGCTACGAGCAGTACTTC
TRBJ2-1	TRBD2	.	TRBV7-6	CASSLAVPTSGRGSEQFF	TGTGCCAGCAGCTTAGCGGTTCCTACTAGCGGGAGAGGAAGTGAGCAGTTCTTC
TRBJ2-1	.	.	TRBV11-1	CASSLDHYNEQFF	TGTGCCAGCAGCTTAGACCATTACAATGAGCAGTTCTTC
TRBJ2-1	TRBD1	.	TRBV7-7	CASSLDRGNEQFF	TGTGCTAGCAGCTTAGACAGGGGGAATGAGCAGTTCTTC
TRBJ2-3	.	.	TRBV5-1	CASSFRDGLTDTQYF	TGCGCCAGCAGCTTTCGGGACGGCCTCACAGATACGCAGTATTTT
TRBJ2-2	.	.	TRBV28	CASSFILGTGELFF	TGTGCCAGCAGTTTCATCTTGGGGACCGGGGAGCTGTTTTTT
TRBJ1-1	.	.	TRBV30	CAWRGGNTEAFF	TGTGCCTGGAGAGGGGGGAACACTGAAGCTTTCTTT
TRBJ2-1	TRBD2	.	TRBV5-1	CASSSSSGNFNEQFF	TGCGCCAGCAGCTCCTCTAGCGGGAATTTTAATGAGCAGTTCTTC
TRBJ2-1	.	.	TRBV28	CASSLAHNEQFF	TGTGCCAGCAGCCTCGCCCACAATGAGCAGTTCTTC
TRBJ2-5	.	.	TRBV7-2	CASSLGQSTETQYF	TGTGCCAGCAGCCTTGGACAGTCTACAGAGACCCAGTACTTC
TRBJ2-2	TRBD2	.	TRBV9	CASSGTRDVGELFF	TGTGCCAGCAGCGGGACTAGAGATGTCGGGGAGCTGTTTTTT
TRBJ1-2	.	once	TRBV2	CASRLTGTDVGGYTF	TGTGCCAGCAGACTAACCGGGACGGACGTCGGGGGCTACACCTTC
TRBJ1-3	.	few	TRBV27	CASISSGNTIYF	TGTGCCAGCATTAGCTCTGGAAACACCATATATTTT
TRBJ2-3	TRBD2	.	TRBV4-3	CASSQDLARLAGADTQYF	TGCGCCAGCAGCCAAGATCTTGCCCGCCTAGCGGGAGCAGATACGCAGTATTTT
TRBJ1-5	.	.	TRBV11-3	CASSLDRDQPQHF	TGTGCCAGCAGCTTAGACAGGGATCAGCCCCAGCATTTT
TRBJ1-2	.	.	TRBV25-1	CASSERGLGHGYTF	TGTGCCAGCAGTGAAAGGGGTTTGGGCCATGGCTACACCTTC
TRBJ1-5	.	.	TRBV4-2	CASSLNQPQHF	TGTGCCAGCAGCCTCAATCAGCCCCAGCATTTT
TRBJ2-1	.	.	TRBV6-5	CASSSGGEQFF	TGTGCCAGCAGCAGTGGCGGGGAGCAGTTCTTC
TRBJ2-5	.	.	TRBV11-2	CASSPVTVKQETQYF	TGTGCCAGCAGCCCGGTGACGGTTAAGCAAGAGACCCAGTACTTC
TRBJ1-2	.	once	TRBV6-5	CASRSNYGYTF	TGTGCCAGCAGATCGAACTATGGCTACACCTTC
TRBJ1-5	TRBD1	.	TRBV30	CAWSRQGYSNQPQHF	TGTGCCTGGAGTCGACAGGGGTATAGCAATCAGCCCCAGCATTTT
TRBJ2-6	TRBD2	.	TRBV7-3	CASSLLAAGANVLTF	TGTGCCAGCAGCTTACTAGCGGCTGGGGCCAACGTCCTGACTTTC
TRBJ2-7	TRBD1	.	TRBV2	CASSSGQGRSYEQYF	TGTGCCAGCAGTTCCGGACAGGGTCGATCCTACGAGCAGTACTTC
TRBJ2-2	.	.	TRBV13	CASSLRGGTGELFF	TGTGCCAGCTCCCTCCGCGGAGGCACCGGGGAGCTGTTTTTT
TRBJ1-5	.	.	TRBV4-2	CASSQEVSRGWNQPQHF	TGTGCCAGCAGCCAAGAAGTTAGTCGGGGCTGGAATCAGCCCCAGCATTTT
TRBJ1-2	.	.	TRBV11-2	CASSLLPRQDYYGYTF	TGTGCCAGCAGCTTACTTCCGAGGCAGGATTACTATGGCTACACCTTC
TRBJ2-1	.	.	TRBV6-4	CASSAEVGNEQFF	TGTGCCAGCAGTGCCGAGGTGGGCAATGAGCAGTTCTTC
TRBJ1-5	.	.	TRBV5-1	CASSLGASGNQPQHF	TGCGCCAGCAGCTTGGGCGCCTCGGGCAATCAGCCCCAGCATTTT
TRBJ2-7	.	.	TRBV7-8	CASSFVPGTTSSYEQYF	TGTGCCAGCAGCTTCGTACCCGGGACAACTAGCTCCTACGAGCAGTACTTC
TRBJ2-4	.	.	TRBV7-2	CASSLFQGGIQYF	TGTGCCAGCAGCTTATTTCAGGGCGGCATTCAGTACTTC
TRBJ1-2	TRBD1	.	TRBV7-9	CASSLDGTGLGYTF	TGTGCCAGCAGCTTAGATGGGACAGGGTTAGGCTACACCTTC
TRBJ2-1	TRBD1	.	TRBV5-6	CASSRGDRDYNEQFF	TGTGCCAGCAGCCGAGGGGACAGGGACTACAATGAGCAGTTCTTC
TRBJ2-7	TRBD2	.	TRBV5-1	CASSLWASGRGIEQYF	TGCGCCAGCAGCTTGTGGGCGAGCGGGAGAGGAATTGAGCAGTACTTC
TRBJ1-2	.	.	TRBV28	CASRDGNYGYTF	TGTGCCAGCAGGGACGGGAACTATGGCTACACCTTC
TRBJ1-1	.	.	TRBV30	CAWSLNTEAFF	TGTGCCTGGTCCCTGAACACTGAAGCTTTCTTT
TRBJ2-5	.	.	TRBV30	CAWSDPYLEETQYF	TGTGCCTGGAGTGACCCCTATCTGGAGGAGACCCAGTACTTC
TRBJ2-3	.	.	TRBV28	CASSLQALSTDTQYF	TGTGCCAGCAGTTTACAAGCACTAAGCACAGATACGCAGTATTTT
TRBJ1-4	.	.	TRBV4-3	CASSQDLRVNEKLFF	TGCGCCAGCAGCCAAGACCTAAGGGTGAATGAAAAACTGTTTTTT
TRBJ2-7	.	.	TRBV5-5	CASSWGTGDEQYF	TGTGCCAGCAGCTGGGGGACGGGGGACGAGCAGTACTTC
TRBJ2-7	.	.	TRBV27	CASTGSGEQYF	TGTGCCAGCACGGGGTCAGGCGAGCAGTACTTC
TRBJ2-7	.	.	TRBV11-2	CASSLVGSLYEQYF	TGTGCCAGCAGCTTGGTCGGGTCGCTCTACGAGCAGTACTTC
TRBJ1-4	TRBD1	.	TRBV30	CAWSVSGGEKLFF	TGTGCCTGGAGTGTATCAGGGGGGGAAAAACTGTTTTTT
TRBJ2-7	.	few	TRBV18	CASSPGAGQTYEQYF	TGTGCCAGCTCACCAGGAGCAGGACAGACCTACGAGCAGTACTTC
TRBJ2-7	.	.	TRBV7-2	CASSKQGMEQYF	TGTGCCAGCAGCAAACAGGGAATGGAGCAGTACTTC
TRBJ1-4	.	.	TRBV11-2	CASSETGTVGGKLFF	TGTGCCAGCAGCGAAACCGGGACCGTTGGGGGAAAACTGTTTTTT
TRBJ2-5	.	.	TRBV29-1	CGFGQGGETQYF	TGCGGGTTCGGACAGGGAGGGGAGACCCAGTACTTC
TRBJ1-2	TRBD1	.	TRBV5-1	CASSLGDRDYGYTF	TGCGCCAGCAGCTTGGGGGACAGGGACTATGGCTACACCTTC
TRBJ1-5	.	once	TRBV27	CASSPTGMEQPQHF	TGTGCCAGCAGCCCAACAGGGATGGAACAGCCCCAGCATTTT
TRBJ2-4	TRBD1	.	TRBV7-2	CASSLDPGGTVIQYF	TGTGCCAGCAGCTTAGATCCAGGGGGAACTGTCATTCAGTACTTC
TRBJ1-4	TRBD1	.	TRBV4-3	CASSLVADRGNEKLFF	TGCGCCAGCAGCCTCGTCGCTGACAGGGGTAATGAAAAACTGTTTTTT
TRBJ2-7	.	.	TRBV7-9	CASSLGSGTYEQYF	TGTGCCAGCAGCTTAGGAAGTGGCACCTACGAGCAGTACTTC
TRBJ2-7	.	few	TRBV25-1	CASSYSDEQYF	TGTGCCAGCAGTTACTCCGACGAGCAGTACTTC
TRBJ1-1	.	.	TRBV5-5	CASSMGLGMNTEAFF	TGTGCCAGCAGTATGGGGTTAGGGATGAACACTGAAGCTTTCTTT
TRBJ2-5	TRBD1	.	TRBV6-8	CASSEGQGKQETQYF	TGTGCCAGCAGCGAGGGACAGGGCAAACAAGAGACCCAGTACTTC